Listed below are T cell receptor beta chains from one sample, sequenced in a study of cytomegalovirus exposure and HLA in healthy donors. Clones were sequenced by immunoSEQ multiplex PCR, and TCRdb holds only the in-frame ones, with some missing. This sample yields some 110,000 clones, of which 75% to 90% are seen a single time; around 4.5% belongs to the top ten. What was sequenced was PBMCs. The receptors shown here come from a young man in good health and CMV-seropositive. CDR3s include the opening cysteine and the closing phenylalanine or tryptophan. Fields, in order: CDR3 protein, CDR3 DNA, D gene, clone size, J gene, V gene. A D gene is named only where the DNA matches it firmly. Expanded clones get a size class; other rows say once, few or many, or leave the size out.

CDR3aa: CASSRGRGAEAFF
CDR3nt: TGTGCCAGCAGCCGGGGCCGAGGCGCTGAAGCTTTCTTT
d_gene: NA
abundance: once
j_gene: TRBJ1-1
v_gene: TRBV14

CDR3aa: CASSATGRGQPQHF
CDR3nt: TGTGCCAGCAGCGCGACAGGGAGAGGACAGCCCCAGCATTTT
d_gene: TRBD1
abundance: once
j_gene: TRBJ1-5
v_gene: TRBV6-6

CDR3aa: CASSPRGRLQETQYF
CDR3nt: TGTGCCAGCAGCCCCAGGGGGCGATTACAAGAGACCCAGTACTTC
d_gene: TRBD1
abundance: NA
j_gene: TRBJ2-5
v_gene: TRBV27

CDR3aa: CASRGGDTEAFF
CDR3nt: TGTGCCAGCAGGGGGGGGGACACTGAAGCTTTCTTT
d_gene: NA
abundance: once
j_gene: TRBJ1-1
v_gene: TRBV28

CDR3aa: CASSFPDREQFF
CDR3nt: TGCGCCAGCAGTTTCCCAGACAGGGAGCAGTTCTTC
d_gene: NA
abundance: NA
j_gene: TRBJ2-1
v_gene: TRBV10-1

CDR3aa: CASRRGQGVTEAFF
CDR3nt: TGTGCCAGCAGACGTGGACAGGGGGTCACTGAAGCTTTCTTT
d_gene: TRBD1
abundance: NA
j_gene: TRBJ1-1
v_gene: TRBV2

CDR3aa: CASSLWAGGSYEQYF
CDR3nt: TGTGCCAGCAGCTTGTGGGCAGGGGGGTCCTACGAGCAGTACTTC
d_gene: NA
abundance: NA
j_gene: TRBJ2-7
v_gene: TRBV5-5

CDR3aa: CASSQDPKYYGYTF
CDR3nt: TGTGCCAGCAGCCAAGACCCAAAATACTATGGCTACACCTTC
d_gene: NA
abundance: NA
j_gene: TRBJ1-2
v_gene: TRBV4-2

CDR3aa: CASSPSGGAETQYF
CDR3nt: TGTGCCAGCAGCCCTAGCGGGGGGGCGGAGACCCAGTACTTC
d_gene: TRBD2
abundance: NA
j_gene: TRBJ2-5
v_gene: TRBV7-9

CDR3aa: CASSVGDRPYEQYF
CDR3nt: TGTGCCAGCAGCGTCGGGGACAGACCCTACGAGCAGTACTTC
d_gene: TRBD1
abundance: NA
j_gene: TRBJ2-7
v_gene: TRBV9

CDR3aa: CASSQEKGQEQYF
CDR3nt: TGTGCCAGCAGCCAGGAAAAGGGGCAGGAGCAGTACTTC
d_gene: NA
abundance: NA
j_gene: TRBJ2-7
v_gene: TRBV4-2

CDR3aa: CASRGLDPANYGYTF
CDR3nt: TGTGCCAGCAGGGGGCTGGATCCCGCTAACTATGGCTACACCTTC
d_gene: NA
abundance: NA
j_gene: TRBJ1-2
v_gene: TRBV27

CDR3aa: CASSFGGPYEQYF
CDR3nt: TGTGCCAGCAGCTTTGGCGGGCCCTACGAGCAGTACTTC
d_gene: NA
abundance: NA
j_gene: TRBJ2-7
v_gene: TRBV7-8

CDR3aa: CASSKLGQRNTEAFF
CDR3nt: TGTGCCAGCAGCAAATTAGGACAGAGGAACACTGAAGCTTTCTTT
d_gene: NA
abundance: once
j_gene: TRBJ1-1
v_gene: TRBV21-1

CDR3aa: CASSTLTGLNTEAFF
CDR3nt: TGTGCCAGCAGCACCCTTACAGGGTTGAACACTGAAGCTTTCTTT
d_gene: NA
abundance: NA
j_gene: TRBJ1-1
v_gene: TRBV6-6

CDR3aa: CATSGDRGYSSGANVLTF
CDR3nt: TGTGCCACCAGCGGCGACAGGGGGTACAGCTCTGGGGCCAACGTCCTGACTTTC
d_gene: TRBD1
abundance: NA
j_gene: TRBJ2-6
v_gene: TRBV15

CDR3aa: CASSETGGGNSPLHF
CDR3nt: TGTGCCAGCAGTGAGACAGGGGGTGGAAATTCACCCCTCCACTTT
d_gene: TRBD1
abundance: NA
j_gene: TRBJ1-6
v_gene: TRBV6-4

CDR3aa: CASSRQGSPGEAFF
CDR3nt: TGTGCCAGCAGTCGACAGGGAAGCCCGGGGGAAGCTTTCTTT
d_gene: TRBD1
abundance: few
j_gene: TRBJ1-1
v_gene: TRBV6-4

CDR3aa: CASSLVPAQETQYF
CDR3nt: TGTGCCAGCAGCTTGGTGCCAGCGCAAGAGACCCAGTACTTC
d_gene: NA
abundance: NA
j_gene: TRBJ2-5
v_gene: TRBV5-5

CDR3aa: CASSTPRAGITDTQYF
CDR3nt: TGTGCCAGCAGCACGCCGAGGGCGGGGATCACAGATACGCAGTATTTT
d_gene: NA
abundance: NA
j_gene: TRBJ2-3
v_gene: TRBV6-6

CDR3aa: CASSDTSTGRSGNTIYF
CDR3nt: TGTGCCAGCAGCGATACCTCGACAGGCCGCTCTGGAAACACCATATATTTT
d_gene: NA
abundance: many
j_gene: TRBJ1-3
v_gene: TRBV2

CDR3aa: CASSIRQGEAFF
CDR3nt: TGTGCCAGTAGTATCCGACAGGGCGAAGCTTTCTTT
d_gene: TRBD1
abundance: NA
j_gene: TRBJ1-1
v_gene: TRBV19

CDR3aa: CASSLGLAGGRDTQYF
CDR3nt: TGTGCCAGCAGCCTGGGACTAGCGGGGGGGCGGGATACGCAGTATTTT
d_gene: TRBD2
abundance: NA
j_gene: TRBJ2-3
v_gene: TRBV28

CDR3aa: CASSSNRVGYEQYF
CDR3nt: TGTGCCAGCAGCTCAAACAGGGTGGGCTACGAGCAGTACTTC
d_gene: NA
abundance: few
j_gene: TRBJ2-7
v_gene: TRBV7-2

CDR3aa: CASSLEVGHSYEQYF
CDR3nt: TGCGCCAGCAGCTTGGAAGTGGGGCACTCCTACGAGCAGTACTTC
d_gene: NA
abundance: NA
j_gene: TRBJ2-7
v_gene: TRBV5-1

CDR3aa: CASGLAGVETQYF
CDR3nt: TGTGCCAGTGGACTAGCGGGGGTAGAGACCCAGTACTTC
d_gene: TRBD2
abundance: NA
j_gene: TRBJ2-5
v_gene: TRBV6-5

CDR3aa: CASSLEVGAQETQYF
CDR3nt: TGTGCCAGCAGCTTGGAGGTGGGGGCCCAAGAGACCCAGTACTTC
d_gene: NA
abundance: NA
j_gene: TRBJ2-5
v_gene: TRBV5-8

CDR3aa: CASSLYWTSGGRNEQFF
CDR3nt: TGTGCCAGCAGCCTTTACTGGACTAGCGGGGGACGAAATGAGCAGTTCTTC
d_gene: TRBD2
abundance: NA
j_gene: TRBJ2-1
v_gene: TRBV7-8

CDR3aa: CASSIGGRPLGNTEAFF
CDR3nt: TGTGCCAGTAGTATAGGGGGGCGGCCCCTAGGGAACACTGAAGCTTTCTTT
d_gene: NA
abundance: NA
j_gene: TRBJ1-1
v_gene: TRBV19

CDR3aa: CASSSTGGPPYGYTF
CDR3nt: TGTGCCAGCAGCTCAACAGGGGGCCCTCCCTATGGCTACACCTTC
d_gene: TRBD1
abundance: NA
j_gene: TRBJ1-2
v_gene: TRBV7-8

CDR3aa: CASSQGERRNYGYTF
CDR3nt: TGTGCCAGCAGCCAAGGCGAGCGGAGGAACTATGGCTACACCTTC
d_gene: NA
abundance: NA
j_gene: TRBJ1-2
v_gene: TRBV4-2

CDR3aa: CASSVEPGQENSPLHF
CDR3nt: TGTGCCAGCAGCGTAGAACCGGGACAGGAGAATTCACCCCTCCACTTT
d_gene: TRBD1
abundance: once
j_gene: TRBJ1-6
v_gene: TRBV9

CDR3aa: CASHKGERGDTQYF
CDR3nt: TGCGCCTCCCATAAGGGGGAGCGCGGCGATACGCAGTATTTT
d_gene: NA
abundance: NA
j_gene: TRBJ2-3
v_gene: TRBV5-1

CDR3aa: CASSEVGDSSYNSPLHF
CDR3nt: TGTGCCAGCAGTGAAGTGGGGGACAGCTCCTATAATTCACCCCTCCACTTT
d_gene: TRBD1
abundance: NA
j_gene: TRBJ1-6
v_gene: TRBV6-1

CDR3aa: CASSFFSGSYNEQFF
CDR3nt: TGTGCCAGCAGCTTTTTTAGCGGCTCCTACAATGAGCAGTTCTTC
d_gene: NA
abundance: NA
j_gene: TRBJ2-1
v_gene: TRBV7-8

CDR3aa: CACMGGANYEQYF
CDR3nt: TGTGCCTGCATGGGGGGGGCCAACTACGAGCAGTACTTC
d_gene: NA
abundance: NA
j_gene: TRBJ2-7
v_gene: TRBV28

CDR3aa: CASSPQPGQEYGYTF
CDR3nt: TGCGCCAGCAGTCCACAGCCGGGACAGGAATATGGCTACACCTTC
d_gene: TRBD1
abundance: NA
j_gene: TRBJ1-2
v_gene: TRBV5-1

CDR3aa: CASSLHGLASPGELFF
CDR3nt: TGTGCCAGCAGCCTTCACGGACTAGCGAGCCCCGGGGAGCTGTTTTTT
d_gene: TRBD2
abundance: NA
j_gene: TRBJ2-2
v_gene: TRBV4-2

CDR3aa: CASSRSPQETQYF
CDR3nt: TGCGCCAGCAGCCGGAGCCCCCAAGAGACCCAGTACTTC
d_gene: NA
abundance: NA
j_gene: TRBJ2-5
v_gene: TRBV10-1

CDR3aa: CAISDGGVEQFF
CDR3nt: TGTGCCATCAGTGATGGGGGGGTTGAGCAGTTCTTC
d_gene: TRBD2
abundance: NA
j_gene: TRBJ2-1
v_gene: TRBV10-3

CDR3aa: CASTGGAAYEQYF
CDR3nt: TGTGCCAGCACCGGGGGAGCGGCATACGAGCAGTACTTC
d_gene: NA
abundance: NA
j_gene: TRBJ2-7
v_gene: TRBV27

CDR3aa: CASSPEQNYGYTF
CDR3nt: TGTGCCAGCTCACCAGAACAGAACTATGGCTACACCTTC
d_gene: NA
abundance: few
j_gene: TRBJ1-2
v_gene: TRBV18